Below are 26 T cell receptor beta chains sequenced from a single sample in a study of cytomegalovirus exposure and HLA in healthy donors. Primers included in the PCR were 60 Vbeta and 13 Jbeta primers. Using immunoSEQ multiplex PCR, the repertoire was profiled, and TCRdb retains in-frame clones only, with some absent. This table has over 85,000 clones, just over 65% appearing once. The sample taken for sequencing was PBMCs. Receptor source: a man younger than 45 in good health and CMV-seronegative.

This chain connects TRBV5-1 to TRBJ2-5; D is ambiguous. The CDR3 has 12 residues. Germline V gene sequence: CDR1 SGHRS, CDR2 YFSETQ. V was clipped by 1 base and J by 5 bases, with 6 bases between them. CDR3 region: CASSLREETQYF. The CDR3 DNA reads TGCGCCAGCAGCTTGCGAGAGGAGACCCAGTACTTC.

This chain links TRBV7-2 with TRBJ2-7; D unresolved. This CDR3 is built from 14 residues. V was cut by 1 base and J by 0 bases, with 7 bases left in between. The germline V gene encodes CDR1 SGHTA and CDR2 FQGNSA. The CDR3 nucleotides read TGTGCCAGCAGCTTAGGAGTTGGCTCCTACGAGCAGTACTTC. Its protein is CASSLGVGSYEQYF.

This rearrangement joins TRBV6-4 to TRBJ2-3, with a possible D match to TRBD2 (6 bases). Trimming pared 2 bases from V and 3 bases from J, leaving 6 bases between. CDR3 length: 13 amino acids. CDR1 and CDR2 from the germline V gene are MRHNA and SNTAGT. CDR3 residues: CASSDAGTDTQYF. In DNA form, the CDR3 reads TGTGCCAGCAGTGACGCGGGAACAGATACGCAGTATTTT.

V is TRBV30 and J is TRBJ2-3, with TRBD2 identical over 8 bases. Germline CDR1 is GTSNPN and CDR2 is SVGIG (reference sequence). Trimming took 0 bases from V and 5 from J; bases not matched to a gene: 4. The CDR3 is 14 amino acids. CDR3 residues: CAWSVGLAIDTQYF. CDR3 DNA: TGTGCCTGGAGTGTAGGACTAGCAATAGATACGCAGTATTTT. Using reference TRBV30 and TRBJ2-3 for the parts outside the CDR3, the full variable domain is SQTIHQWPATLVQPVGSPLSLECTVEGTSNPNLYWYRQAAGRGLQLLFYSVGIGQISSEVPQNLSASRPQDRQFILSSKKLLLSDSGFYLCAWSVGLAIDTQYFGPGTRLTVL.

This chain links TRBV27 with TRBJ2-7; 9 positions agree with TRBD1. V was clipped by 8 bases and J by 3 bases; unmatched bases: 2. Germline CDR1 MNHEY, CDR2 SMNVEV (reference sequence). This CDR3 is 12 amino acids long. The CDR3 reads CASGTGNYEQYF. Here the CDR3 DNA reads TGTGCCAGCGGGACAGGGAACTACGAGCAGTACTTC.

This sequence joins TRBV2 and TRBJ2-3; 8 nucleotides agree with TRBD1. The germline V gene has CDR1 SNHLY and CDR2 FYNNEI. The CDR3 runs 15 residues. Losses at the gene ends were 11 bases for V and 1 base for J; bases not matched to a gene: 11. CDR3 sequence: CAGNPDRVGTDTQYF. CDR3 nucleotide sequence: TGTGCCGGGAACCCGGACAGGGTTGGCACAGATACGCAGTATTTT.

The V and J genes are TRBV5-4 and TRBJ1-2; 11 nucleotides line up with TRBD1. V lost 4 bases, J lost 3 bases, and 5 bases stayed unmatched. The CDR3 has 15 amino acids. Germline assignment: CDR1 SGHNT and CDR2 YYREEE (reference sequence). CDR3 nucleotides: TGTGCCAGCAGCCCATGGACAGGGGGCGACTATGGCTACACCTTC. This encodes CASSPWTGGDYGYTF. The whole variable domain, filled in from reference TRBV5-4 and TRBJ1-2, reads ETGVTQSPTHLIKTRGQQVTLRCSSQSGHNTVSWYQQALGQGPQFIFQYYREEENGRGNFPPRFSGLQFPNYSSELNVNALELDDSALYLCASSPWTGGDYGYTFGSGTRLTVV.

The rearrangement links TRBV6-1 to TRBJ1-2; D might be TRBD1 (5 bases). CDR1 and CDR2 (germline): MNHNS, SASEGT. This CDR3 region has 15 residues. V lost 2 bases and J 4 bases, leaving 14 bases between the germline ends. The CDR3 is CASSELLGDSYGYTF. DNA of the CDR3: TGTGCCAGCAGTGAACTGTTAGGGGATAGCTATGGCTACACCTTC.

The gene calls are TRBV15 and TRBJ2-5; maybe TRBD2 (6 bases). This CDR3 has 15 residues. CDR1 LNHNV and CDR2 YYDKDF come from the germline V gene (reference sequence). Trimming took off 4 bases at V and 2 bases at J, with 14 bases between the two ends. This chain's CDR3 is CATSTRRGGQETQYF. CDR3 nucleotides: TGTGCCACCAGCACCAGGAGGGGTGGTCAAGAGACCCAGTACTTC.

This clone has just one count. The chain combines TRBV28 with TRBJ2-7; TRBD2 aligns across 10 bases. V shed 6 bases, J shed 2 bases, and the junction held 7 bases outside the gene matches. Germline V gene data show CDR1 as MDHEN and CDR2 as SYDVKM. The CDR3 runs to 15 residues. The chain's CDR3 is CASSPNSGRPYEQYF. The CDR3 DNA is TGTGCCAGCAGCCCTAATAGCGGGAGGCCCTACGAGCAGTACTTC.

The chain carries TRBV6-6 and TRBJ2-7; 11 positions agree with TRBD2. The germline V gene encodes CDR1 MNHNY and CDR2 SVGAGI (reference sequence). There are 16 residues in the CDR3. J gave up 1 base and V 6 bases, and 8 bases lay outside the gene matches. For the CDR3, the DNA is TGTGCCAGCAGCGAATTACTAGCGGGAGCATCCTACGAGCAGTACTTC. It is translated as CASSELLAGASYEQYF.

A few counts support this clone. This chain uses TRBV29-1 with TRBJ1-1; 7 nucleotides match TRBD1. This CDR3 has 12 residues. Losses at the gene ends were 6 bases for V and 3 bases for J; bases not matched to a gene: 4. CDR1 and CDR2 (germline): SQVTM, ANQGSEA. DNA of the CDR3: TGCAGCGTAGGGACAGCAGACACTGAAGCTTTCTTT. Amino acid sequence: CSVGTADTEAFF.

V gene TRBV5-4 combines with J gene TRBJ2-1; D possibly corresponds to TRBD2 (5 bases). Germline V gene data show CDR1 as SGHNT and CDR2 as YYREEE (reference sequence). The length of the CDR3 is 16 residues. V was clipped by 2 bases and J by 1 base, with 13 bases between them. The CDR3 DNA follows: TGTGCCAGCAGCTTAGGCGGGCCGGCGTCCTACAATGAGCAGTTCTTC. Its translation: CASSLGGPASYNEQFF.

The chain employs TRBV10-3 and TRBJ1-1; D uncertain. In germline, CDR1 is ENHRY, CDR2 SYGVKD. The CDR3 loop spans 12 amino acids. V lost 5 bases and J 1 base, leaving 5 bases between the germline ends. The CDR3 sequence is CAISSGNTEAFF. The CDR3 DNA reads as TGTGCCATCAGTTCAGGGAACACTGAAGCTTTCTTT.

The J gene is TRBJ2-1, the V gene TRBV2; 8 nucleotides match TRBD1. This CDR3 has 11 residues. Trimming cost V 7 bases and J 9 bases; bases outside gene matches: 2. Germline CDR1 reads SNHLY; CDR2 reads FYNNEI. The DNA of the CDR3 is TGTGCCAGCAACGACAGGGGTGAGCAGTTCTTC. This gives the protein CASNDRGEQFF. The variable domain in full, with the rest retrieved from reference TRBV2 and TRBJ2-1, is EPEVTQTPSHQVTQMGQEVILRCVPISNHLYFYWYRQILGQKVEFLVSFYNNEISEKSEIFDDQFSVERPDGSNFTLKIRSTKLEDSAMYFCASNDRGEQFFGPGTRLTVL.

CDR3 amino acids: CAWSKRTGLLMGGELFF. Written as DNA, the CDR3 is TGTGCCTGGAGTAAGAGGACAGGACTTTTGATGGGTGGGGAGCTGTTTTTT. The chain joins TRBV30 to TRBJ2-2, with 7 bases aligning to TRBD1. There are 17 residues in the CDR3. From germline, CDR1 is GTSNPN and CDR2 SVGIG (reference sequence). Trimming took 2 bases from V and 8 from J; bases not matched to a gene: 17.

The CDR3 reads CASSKAGAPNEQFF. In nucleotides, the CDR3 is TGTGCCAGTAGTAAGGCGGGAGCCCCCAATGAGCAGTTCTTC. This rearrangement joins TRBV19 to TRBJ2-1; 7 bases are a match to TRBD2. Germline CDR1 and CDR2: LNHDA and SQIVND (reference sequence). The CDR3 covers 14 residues. V shed 4 bases and J 6 bases; nucleotides not matched to a gene: 6.

This sequence joins TRBV15 and TRBJ2-7; TRBD2 aligns across 7 bases. From germline, CDR1 is LNHNV and CDR2 YYDKDF (reference sequence). The CDR3 length is 15 residues. V was clipped by 5 bases and J by 3 bases; unmatched bases: 10. CDR3 residues: CATSPSGGSLYEQYF. The CDR3 bases are TGTGCCACCAGCCCCTCCGGGGGGAGTCTCTACGAGCAGTACTTC.

The rearrangement joins TRBV27 to TRBJ2-7, with no clear D. Trimming pared 5 bases from V and 0 bases from J, leaving 17 bases between. Germline CDR1 is MNHEY and CDR2 is SMNVEV (reference sequence). This CDR3 region has 16 residues. The CDR3 spells CASSKNSKPGSYEQYF. In DNA, the CDR3 is TGTGCCAGCAGTAAAAACAGTAAGCCAGGCTCCTACGAGCAGTACTTC.

The chain couples TRBV7-2 to TRBJ2-7; possibly TRBD1 for D (6 bases). V was trimmed by 3 bases and J by 5 bases, leaving 11 bases between them. This CDR3 is 13 amino acids long. CDR1 is SGHTA, CDR2 FQGNSA, per germline. The CDR3 region has the DNA TGTGCCAGCAGCTTTCGGGACACCAACGAGCAGTACTTC. Its protein product is CASSFRDTNEQYF. Complete variable domain (other parts from reference TRBV7-2 and TRBJ2-7): GAGVSQSPSNKVTEKGKDVELRCDPISGHTALYWYRQSLGQGLEFLIYFQGNSAPDKSGLPSDRFSAERTGGSVSTLTIQRTQQEDSAVYLCASSFRDTNEQYFGPGTRLTVT.

The J gene is TRBJ1-2, the V gene TRBV29-1, with a weak D call TRBD1 (6 bases). The CDR3 totals 13 residues. Trimming removed 7 bases at V and 6 bases at J, with 18 bases between. In germline, CDR1 is SQVTM, CDR2 ANQGSEA. CDR3 sequence reads: CSAAQQGTDGYTF. In DNA form, the CDR3 reads TGCAGCGCCGCCCAACAGGGTACGGATGGCTACACCTTC.

The rearrangement links TRBV6-5 to TRBJ2-7; TRBD1 matches at 8 bases. CDR1 is MNHEY, CDR2 SVGAGI, per germline. Trimming at V came to 7 bases and at J to 4 bases, leaving 6 bases not matched to a gene. The CDR3 has 13 residues. The CDR3 reads CASTPRGLYEQYF. CDR3 nucleotides: TGTGCCAGCACCCCCAGGGGGCTTTACGAGCAGTACTTC.

The chain joins TRBV30 to TRBJ1-1; D not certain. The germline CDR1 and CDR2 sequences are GTSNPN and SVGIG (reference sequence). The V gene lost 4 bases and the J gene lost 4 bases, with 13 bases spanning the gap. There are 13 residues in the CDR3. Here the CDR3 DNA reads TGTGCCTGGAAGGAGATGGTGGGCACTGAAGCTTTCTTT. Encoded protein: CAWKEMVGTEAFF.

The chain employs TRBV6-5 and TRBJ2-1; a weak D match, TRBD2 (5 bases). This CDR3 contains 15 residues. The V gene's germline CDR1 is MNHEY and CDR2 SVGAGI. The germline V and J ends were trimmed by 6 bases and 3 bases, with 15 bases remaining between them. Here the CDR3 reads CASRALPGNYNEQFF. CDR3 nucleotide sequence: TGTGCCAGCAGAGCCCTTCCCGGGAACTACAATGAGCAGTTCTTC.

The chain links TRBV18 to TRBJ2-1; 9 positions match TRBD1. The V and J ends lost 6 bases and 8 bases, in that order; junction bases with no gene match: 2. The germline V gene encodes CDR1 KGHSH and CDR2 LQKENI. This CDR3 is 12 amino acids long. The CDR3 region has the DNA TGTGCCAGCTCTCGACAGGGGGATGAGCAGTTCTTC. Translation: CASSRQGDEQFF.

The chain has TRBV5-1 and TRBJ2-2, with TRBD2 as a possible D gene (5 bases). The CDR3 has 15 residues. In germline, CDR1 is SGHRS, CDR2 YFSETQ. V shed 0 bases and J shed 0 bases, with 6 bases lying between them. CDR3 amino acids: CASSLEEANTGELFF. The CDR3 region has the DNA TGCGCCAGCAGCTTGGAGGAGGCGAACACCGGGGAGCTGTTTTTT.